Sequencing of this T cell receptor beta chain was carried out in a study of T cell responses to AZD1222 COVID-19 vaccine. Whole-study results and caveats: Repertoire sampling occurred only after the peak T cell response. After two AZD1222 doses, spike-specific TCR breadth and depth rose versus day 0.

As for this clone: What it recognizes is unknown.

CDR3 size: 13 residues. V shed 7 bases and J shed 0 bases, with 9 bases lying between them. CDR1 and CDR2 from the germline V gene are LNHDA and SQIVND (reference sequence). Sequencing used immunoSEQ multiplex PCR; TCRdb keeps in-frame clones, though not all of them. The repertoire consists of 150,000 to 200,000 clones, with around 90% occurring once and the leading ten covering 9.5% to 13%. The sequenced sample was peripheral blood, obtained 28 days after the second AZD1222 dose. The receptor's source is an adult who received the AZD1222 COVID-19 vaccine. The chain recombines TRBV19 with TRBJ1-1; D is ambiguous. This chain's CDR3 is CASKTGLNTEAFF. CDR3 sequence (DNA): TGTGCCAGTAAGACGGGCCTGAACACTGAAGCTTTCTTT.